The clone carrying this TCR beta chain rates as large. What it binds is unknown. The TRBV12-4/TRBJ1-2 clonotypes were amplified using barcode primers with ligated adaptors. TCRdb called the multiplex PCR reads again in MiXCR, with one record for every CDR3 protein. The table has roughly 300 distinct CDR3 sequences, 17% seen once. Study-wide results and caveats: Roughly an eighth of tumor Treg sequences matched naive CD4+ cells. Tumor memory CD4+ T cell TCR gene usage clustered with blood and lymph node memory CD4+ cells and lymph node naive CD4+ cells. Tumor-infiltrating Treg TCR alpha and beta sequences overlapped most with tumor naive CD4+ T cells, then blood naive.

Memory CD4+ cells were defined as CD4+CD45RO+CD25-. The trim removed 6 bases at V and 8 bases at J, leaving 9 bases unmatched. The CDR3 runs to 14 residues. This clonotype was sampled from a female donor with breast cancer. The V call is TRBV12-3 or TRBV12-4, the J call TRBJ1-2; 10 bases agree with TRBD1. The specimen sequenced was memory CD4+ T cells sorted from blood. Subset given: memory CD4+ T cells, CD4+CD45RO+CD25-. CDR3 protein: CASRTGQGMSGYTF. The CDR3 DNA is TGTGCCAGCAGAACGGGACAGGGGATGTCCGGCTACACCTTC.